This paragraph reports one TCR beta chain. Data came from immunoSEQ multiplex PCR; TCRdb stores just in-frame clones and leaves some out. Seen here are under 300,000 clones, 80% to 90% observed once, and the top ten hold approximately 2.5%. This sample was taken from a study of blood T cell repertoires in COVID-19. The wider study: COVID-19 samples from acute and convalescent phases originated in the United States, Italy and Spain.

The V and J ends lost 1 base and 1 base respectively, with 7 bases between them. The CDR3 length is 14 residues. Germline CDR1 is SGHAT and CDR2 is FQNNGV. What was sequenced was PBMCs or T cells enriched from blood (not recorded which). V is TRBV11-2 and J is TRBJ1-2; D is unresolved. The source of this sequence is a woman aged 18-35 years who had recovered from COVID-19. Written as DNA, the CDR3 is TGTGCCAGCAGCTTAGTGGCGGTTAACTATGGCTACACCTTC. This sequence encodes CASSLVAVNYGYTF.